The clone carrying this TCR beta chain appeared a single time. Preparation of the TCRbeta library used unique molecular identifiers. TCRdb redid the calling of the PCR reads with MiXCR, one entry per CDR3 protein. The data show fewer than 450,000 distinct CDR3 sequences, roughly 15% seen once. This sample is part of a study of T-cell reconstitution after alpha-beta-depleted transplantation in children. The clonotype comes from a male patient aged 2 to 10 who had a stem cell transplant for acute lymphoblastic leukemia, so the T cells may come from the graft donor. Here the sequenced sample was PBMCs, mostly from graft donor cells, taken 360 days after TCRalphabeta/CD19-depleted stem cell transplant.

CDR3 bases: TGTGCCAGCAGCTTACGGCGCACCGAAGCCGTGTTTTACAATGAGCAGTTCTTC. Translating it yields CASSLRRTEAVFYNEQFF. V usage is TRBV7-3 and J usage is TRBJ2-1; no clear D. The CDR3 spans 18 residues. With 2 bases removed from V and 4 bases from J, the gap between germline ends came to 21 bases. CDR1 is SGHTA, CDR2 FQGTGA, per germline.